Included here is one T cell receptor beta chain sequence, with context. This sample was included in a study of T cell changes during pregnancy in multiple sclerosis. This CDR3 contains 15 residues. The germline V gene encodes CDR1 SGHNT and CDR2 YENEEA. J gave up 7 bases and V 4 bases, and 5 bases lay outside the gene matches. Clones were read by immunoSEQ multiplex PCR, and TCRdb kept only the in-frame ones, dropping some. The sample lists roughly 76,000 clones; about 89% were seen once. Sample: CD4+ T cells from peripheral blood mononuclear cells, taken in the second trimester of pregnancy. The chain recombines TRBV11-3 with TRBJ2-1, with TRBD2 matching over 12 bases. The sequence came from a female donor with multiple sclerosis, enrolled in a pregnancy study. The CDR3 DNA reads TGTGCCAGCAGCTCAGGACTAGCGGGGTGGAATGAGCAGTTCTTC. This translates into CASSSGLAGWNEQFF.